This is a list of T cell receptor beta chains from one sample in a study of PD-1 and CTLA-4 blockade in melanoma. The protocol was immunoSEQ multiplex PCR, while the TCRdb copy is restricted to in-frame clones and leaves out a portion. In the table there are some 11,000 clones, approximately 85% of which are singletons. Sequencing was performed on CD8+ T cells from peripheral blood, taken from a patient given anti-PD-1 treatment. The receptors shown here come from a human donor with melanoma. CDR3s include the opening cysteine and the closing phenylalanine or tryptophan. A D gene is named only where the DNA matches it firmly. Clone sizes are given selectively: once, few, many, or a class where the clone is expanded.

CDR3,DNA,J,D,V,size
CASIVNTGELFF,TGTGCCAGCATAGTGAACACCGGGGAGCTGTTTTTT,TRBJ2-2,.,TRBV12-3/TRBV12-4,medium-sized
CASSVGDSNQPQHF,TGTGCCAGCAGCGTAGGAGACAGTAATCAGCCCCAGCATTTT,TRBJ1-5,.,TRBV9,once
CASSPDRASGNTIYF,TGTGCCAGCAGTCCCGACAGGGCCAGTGGAAACACCATATATTTT,TRBJ1-3,TRBD1,TRBV4-2,.
CSVEVGRGLNDEQFF,TGCAGCGTTGAAGTCGGCAGGGGGCTTAACGATGAGCAGTTCTTC,TRBJ2-1,TRBD1,TRBV29-1,.
CASSRDSNTGELFF,TGTGCCAGCAGCCGGGACTCTAACACCGGGGAGCTGTTTTTT,TRBJ2-2,.,TRBV21-1,.
CASSYFQNNSPLHF,TGTGCCAGCAGTTATTTCCAGAATAATTCACCCCTCCACTTT,TRBJ1-6,.,TRBV6-5,few
CSVFGEEAEQFF,TGCAGCGTCTTCGGGGAAGAAGCTGAGCAGTTCTTC,TRBJ2-1,.,TRBV29-1,.
CASSLEDRLGETQYF,TGTGCCAGCAGCTTAGAGGACCGTTTGGGGGAGACCCAGTACTTC,TRBJ2-5,.,TRBV11-3,.
CASSLDRDYEQYF,TGCGCCAGCAGCCTGGACAGGGATTACGAGCAGTACTTC,TRBJ2-7,TRBD1,TRBV4-1,.
CAWSPEYWGETQYF,TGTGCCTGGAGTCCTGAATACTGGGGAGAGACCCAGTACTTC,TRBJ2-5,.,TRBV30,.
CASSITAGANTEAFF,TGTGCCAGTAGTATAACGGCAGGGGCGAACACTGAAGCTTTCTTT,TRBJ1-1,.,TRBV19,.
CATKVGYNEQFF,TGTGCCACGAAGGTGGGGTACAATGAGCAGTTCTTC,TRBJ2-1,.,TRBV30,.
CATSDRDRYEQYF,TGTGCCACCAGCGACCGGGACAGATACGAGCAGTACTTC,TRBJ2-7,TRBD1,TRBV15,.
CASSPDLQETQYF,TGTGCCAGCAGCCCAGACCTCCAAGAGACCCAGTACTTC,TRBJ2-5,.,TRBV12-3/TRBV12-4,.
CASSWGSNTEAFF,TGTGCCAGCAGTTGGGGTTCGAACACTGAAGCTTTCTTT,TRBJ1-1,.,TRBV6-5,.
CASSVDVGGTDTQYF,TGTGCCAGCAGCGTAGACGTCGGCGGTACAGATACGCAGTATTTT,TRBJ2-3,.,TRBV9,.
CASSLDPAEAQETQYF,TGTGCCAGCAGCTTGGATCCAGCGGAGGCCCAAGAGACCCAGTACTTC,TRBJ2-5,.,TRBV5-4,.
CASSPDTQETQYF,TGTGCCAGTAGCCCTGACACCCAAGAGACCCAGTACTTC,TRBJ2-5,.,TRBV19,.
CASTYLAGLEFF,TGTGCCAGCACCTATCTAGCGGGTCTCGAGTTCTTC,TRBJ2-1,TRBD2,TRBV12-3/TRBV12-4,.